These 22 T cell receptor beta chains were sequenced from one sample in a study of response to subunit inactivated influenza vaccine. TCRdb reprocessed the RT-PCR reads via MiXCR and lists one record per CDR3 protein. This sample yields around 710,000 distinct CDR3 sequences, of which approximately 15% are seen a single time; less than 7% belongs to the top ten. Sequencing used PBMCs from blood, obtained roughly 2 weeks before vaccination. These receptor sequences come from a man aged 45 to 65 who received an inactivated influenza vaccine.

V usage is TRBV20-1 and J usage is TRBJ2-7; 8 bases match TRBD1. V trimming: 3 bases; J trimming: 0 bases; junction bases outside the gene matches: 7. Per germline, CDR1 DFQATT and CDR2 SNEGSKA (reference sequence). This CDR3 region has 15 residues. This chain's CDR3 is CSARGDRSGSYEQYF. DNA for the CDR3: TGCAGTGCTAGGGGGGACAGGTCGGGCTCCTACGAGCAGTACTTC.

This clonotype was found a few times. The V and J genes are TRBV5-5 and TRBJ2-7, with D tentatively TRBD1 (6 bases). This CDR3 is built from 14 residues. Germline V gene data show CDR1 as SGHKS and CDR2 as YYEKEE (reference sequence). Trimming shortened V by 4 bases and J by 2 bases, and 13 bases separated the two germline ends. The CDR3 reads CASSADRTPYEQYF. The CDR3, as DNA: TGTGCCAGCAGCGCGGACAGAACCCCCTACGAGCAGTACTTC.

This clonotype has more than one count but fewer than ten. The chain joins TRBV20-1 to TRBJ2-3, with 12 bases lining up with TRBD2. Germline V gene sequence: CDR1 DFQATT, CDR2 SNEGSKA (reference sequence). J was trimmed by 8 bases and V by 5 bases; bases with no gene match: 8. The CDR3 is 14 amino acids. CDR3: CSAASGGGLGTQYF. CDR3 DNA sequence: TGCAGTGCTGCTAGCGGGGGGGGGCTTGGTACGCAGTATTTT.

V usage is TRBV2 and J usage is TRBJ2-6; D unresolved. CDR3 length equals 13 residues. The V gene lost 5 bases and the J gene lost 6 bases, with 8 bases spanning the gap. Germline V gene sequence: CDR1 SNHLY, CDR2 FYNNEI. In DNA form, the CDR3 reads TGTGCCAGCAGTTCTACCGTGGCCAACGTCCTGACTTTC. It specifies CASSSTVANVLTF. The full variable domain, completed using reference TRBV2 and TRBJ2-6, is EPEVTQTPSHQVTQMGQEVILRCVPISNHLYFYWYRQILGQKVEFLVSFYNNEISEKSEIFDDQFSVERPDGSNFTLKIRSTKLEDSAMYFCASSSTVANVLTFGAGSRLTVL.

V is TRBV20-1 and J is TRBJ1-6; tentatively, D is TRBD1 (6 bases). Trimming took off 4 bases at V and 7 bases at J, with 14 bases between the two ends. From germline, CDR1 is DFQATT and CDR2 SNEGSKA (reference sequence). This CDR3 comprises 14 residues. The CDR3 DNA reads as TGCAGTGCTAACTCGGGACACCCCAATTCACCCCTCCACTTT. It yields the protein CSANSGHPNSPLHF.

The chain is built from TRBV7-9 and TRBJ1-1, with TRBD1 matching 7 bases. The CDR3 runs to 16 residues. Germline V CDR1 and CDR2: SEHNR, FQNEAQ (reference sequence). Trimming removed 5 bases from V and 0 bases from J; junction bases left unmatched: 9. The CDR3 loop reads CASSISGGSMNTEAFF. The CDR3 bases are TGTGCCAGCAGCATCTCAGGGGGAAGCATGAACACTGAAGCTTTCTTT.

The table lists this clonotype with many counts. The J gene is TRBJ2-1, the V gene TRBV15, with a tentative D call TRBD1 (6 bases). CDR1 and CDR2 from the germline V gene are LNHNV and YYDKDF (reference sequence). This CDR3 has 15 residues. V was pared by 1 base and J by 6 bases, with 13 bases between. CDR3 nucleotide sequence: TGTGCCACCAGCAGAGTCCGGGACACCCGCAATGAGCAGTTCTTC. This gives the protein CATSRVRDTRNEQFF.

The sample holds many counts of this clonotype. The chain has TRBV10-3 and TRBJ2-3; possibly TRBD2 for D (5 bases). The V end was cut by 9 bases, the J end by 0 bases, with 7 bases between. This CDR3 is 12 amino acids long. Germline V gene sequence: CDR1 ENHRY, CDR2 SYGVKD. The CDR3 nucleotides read TGTGCCATTAGGACTAGCACAGATACGCAGTATTTT. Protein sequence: CAIRTSTDTQYF.

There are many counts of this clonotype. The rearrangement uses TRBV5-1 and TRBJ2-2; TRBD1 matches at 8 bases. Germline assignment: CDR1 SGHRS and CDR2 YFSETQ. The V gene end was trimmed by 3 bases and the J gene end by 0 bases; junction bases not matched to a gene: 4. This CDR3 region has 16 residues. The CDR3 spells CASSSGQGANTGELFF. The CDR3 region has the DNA TGCGCCAGCAGCTCCGGACAGGGTGCGAACACCGGGGAGCTGTTTTTT.

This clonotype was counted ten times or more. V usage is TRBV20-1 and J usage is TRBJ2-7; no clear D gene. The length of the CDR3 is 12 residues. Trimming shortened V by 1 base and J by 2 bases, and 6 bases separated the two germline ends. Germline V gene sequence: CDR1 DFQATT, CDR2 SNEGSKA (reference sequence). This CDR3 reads CSARGGTYEQYF. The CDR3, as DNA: TGCAGTGCTAGAGGCGGCACCTACGAGCAGTACTTC.

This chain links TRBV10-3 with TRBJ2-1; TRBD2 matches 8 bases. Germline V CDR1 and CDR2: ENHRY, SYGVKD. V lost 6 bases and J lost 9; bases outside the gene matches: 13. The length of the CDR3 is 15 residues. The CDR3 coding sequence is TGTGCCATCAGGGAGACCGGGACTAGAGAGGTTGAGCAGTTCTTC. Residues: CAIRETGTREVEQFF.

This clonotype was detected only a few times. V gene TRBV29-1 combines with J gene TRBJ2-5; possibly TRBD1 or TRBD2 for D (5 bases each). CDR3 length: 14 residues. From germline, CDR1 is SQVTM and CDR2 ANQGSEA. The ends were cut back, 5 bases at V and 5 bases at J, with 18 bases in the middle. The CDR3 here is CSVSRGPAGETQYF. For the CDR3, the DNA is TGCAGCGTTTCTCGGGGCCCTGCTGGGGAGACCCAGTACTTC.

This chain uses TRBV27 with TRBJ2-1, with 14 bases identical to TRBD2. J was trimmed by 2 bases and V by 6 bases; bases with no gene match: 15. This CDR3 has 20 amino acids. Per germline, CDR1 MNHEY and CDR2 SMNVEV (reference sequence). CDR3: CASSSPPGLAGAGAYNEQFF. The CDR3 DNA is TGTGCCAGCAGCTCACCCCCGGGACTAGCGGGAGCGGGCGCCTACAATGAGCAGTTCTTC.

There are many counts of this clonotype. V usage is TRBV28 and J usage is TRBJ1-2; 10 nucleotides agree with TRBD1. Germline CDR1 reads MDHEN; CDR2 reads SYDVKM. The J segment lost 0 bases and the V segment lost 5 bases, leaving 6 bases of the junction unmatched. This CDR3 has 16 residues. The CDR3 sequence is CASSLRQGAANYGYTF. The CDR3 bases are TGTGCCAGCAGTCTAAGACAGGGGGCAGCTAACTATGGCTACACCTTC.

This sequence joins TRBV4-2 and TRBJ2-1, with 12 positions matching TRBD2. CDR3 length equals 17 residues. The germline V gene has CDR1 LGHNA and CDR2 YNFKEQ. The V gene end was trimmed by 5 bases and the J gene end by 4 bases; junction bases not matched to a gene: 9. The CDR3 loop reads CASSERGLAGPYNEQFF. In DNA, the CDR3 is TGTGCCAGCAGCGAAAGAGGACTAGCGGGACCTTACAATGAGCAGTTCTTC.

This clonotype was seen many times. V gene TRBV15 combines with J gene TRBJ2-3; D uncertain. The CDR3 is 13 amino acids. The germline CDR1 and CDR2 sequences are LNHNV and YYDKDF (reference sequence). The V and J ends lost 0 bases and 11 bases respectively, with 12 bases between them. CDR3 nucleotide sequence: TGTGCCACCAGCAGAGATCTGGCTGATGGGCAGTATTTT. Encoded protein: CATSRDLADGQYF.

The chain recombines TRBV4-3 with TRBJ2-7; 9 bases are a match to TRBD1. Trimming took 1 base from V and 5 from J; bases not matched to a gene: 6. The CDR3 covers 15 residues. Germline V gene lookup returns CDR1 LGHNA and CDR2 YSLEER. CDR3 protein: CASSQGLGQGHEQYF. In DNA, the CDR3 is TGCGCCAGCAGCCAAGGATTGGGACAGGGTCACGAGCAGTACTTC.

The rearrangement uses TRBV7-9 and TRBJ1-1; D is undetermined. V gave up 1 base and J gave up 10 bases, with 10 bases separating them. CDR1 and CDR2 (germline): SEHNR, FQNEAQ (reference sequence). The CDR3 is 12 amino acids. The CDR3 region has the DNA TGTGCCAGCAGCTTAGAGACAACCCCAGCTTTCTTT. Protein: CASSLETTPAFF.

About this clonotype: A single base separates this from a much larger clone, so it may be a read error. CDR3 nucleotides: TGTGCCAGCAGCTTGGGAGGAGCGGGCTCCTACGATGAGCAGTTCTTC. It translates to CASSLGGAGSYDEQFF. The V call is TRBV7-2, the J call TRBJ2-1, with TRBD2 as a possible D gene (6 bases). The CDR3 is 16 amino acids. The germline CDR1 and CDR2 sequences are SGHTA and FQGNSA.

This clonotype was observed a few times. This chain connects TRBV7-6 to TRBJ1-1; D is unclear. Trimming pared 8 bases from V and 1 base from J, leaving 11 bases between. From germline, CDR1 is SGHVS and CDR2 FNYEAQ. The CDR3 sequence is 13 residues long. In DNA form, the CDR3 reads TGTGCCAGCCTATTGGGAGCGAACACTGAAGCTTTCTTT. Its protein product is CASLLGANTEAFF.

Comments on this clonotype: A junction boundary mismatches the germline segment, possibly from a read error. The chain's CDR3 is CAIRRGIDEHFF. The DNA of the CDR3 is TGTGCCATCAGGAGAGGGATCGACGAGCATTTCTTC. This rearrangement joins TRBV10-3 to TRBJ2-1; D might be TRBD2 (5 bases). CDR3 length equals 12 residues. Per the germline V gene, CDR1 is ENHRY and CDR2 is SYGVKD.

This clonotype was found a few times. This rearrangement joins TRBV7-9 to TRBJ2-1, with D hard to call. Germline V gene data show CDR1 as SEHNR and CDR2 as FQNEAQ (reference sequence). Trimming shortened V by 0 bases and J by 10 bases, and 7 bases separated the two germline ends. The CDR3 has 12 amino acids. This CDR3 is CASSLAAEEQFF. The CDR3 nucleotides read TGTGCCAGCAGCTTAGCGGCGGAGGAGCAGTTCTTC.